The present T cell receptor (beta chain) was sequenced within a study of shared clonotypes between healthy human individuals. The table came from immunoSEQ multiplex PCR; TCRdb's copy has only in-frame clones and leaves some out. Of 330,000 or so clones listed, approximately 79% are singletons. Details on this clone: The antigen remains unidentified.

General study findings and limits: Some naive CD4 clonotypes, around 5%, turned up in common across several donors.

The CDR3 is 15 amino acids. Between the trimmed V and J ends, which lost 7 bases and 4 bases, there was a span of 16 bases. Germline CDR1 is SNHLY and CDR2 is FYNNEI. The TCR sequence derives from a man in his thirties or forties in good health. Material for sequencing was memory CD4+ T cells sorted from blood. The subset denotes: CD45RA-negative fraction. The chain links TRBV2 to TRBJ2-2, with TRBD1 as a possible D gene (6 bases). This CDR3 is CASNQGTSFTGELFF. CDR3 sequence (DNA): TGTGCCAGCAATCAGGGGACAAGTTTCACCGGGGAGCTGTTTTTT.